A selection of T cell receptor beta chains follows, all from one sample in a study of vaccination and CD4 T cells after COVID-19. For these TCRs, the target antigens are not known. MiXCR was run by TCRdb on the PCR reads, yielding one entry per CDR3 protein. The sample has some 16,000 distinct CDR3 sequences, about 54% seen once. The sequenced material came from CD4+ T cells from blood, cultured in vitro. The receptor set was obtained from a human donor who had recovered from COVID-19. CDR3s include the opening cysteine and the closing phenylalanine or tryptophan. The D gene is left open where the match is weak. For some rows the clone size is stated as once, few or many, or as a class when expanded; others skip it.

TRBV28	NA	TRBD1	TRBJ2-7	CASSLVIGTDYNYEQYF	TGTGCCAGCAGTTTGGTAATTGGGACAGATTACAACTACGAGCAGTACTTC
TRBV12-3/TRBV12-4	NA	NA	TRBJ1-6	CASSLVGHRGSSSPLHF	TGTGCCAGCAGTTTAGTAGGACACCGAGGTTCGAGTTCACCCCTCCACTTT
TRBV12-3/TRBV12-4	medium-sized	NA	TRBJ1-1	CASRVGVGNTEAFF	TGTGCCAGCCGGGTAGGGGTGGGGAACACTGAAGCTTTCTTT
TRBV7-3	few	NA	TRBJ2-5	CASSRTGRETQYF	TGTGCCAGCAGCCGAACCGGTCGAGAGACCCAGTACTTC
TRBV20-1	few	TRBD2	TRBJ2-5	CSASRAGGQGTQYF	TGCAGTGCTAGTCGAGCGGGGGGGCAGGGGACCCAGTACTTC
TRBV6-5	NA	TRBD1	TRBJ1-5	CASSYAGGQPQHF	TGTGCCAGCAGTTACGCAGGGGGTCAGCCCCAGCATTTT
TRBV7-2	NA	NA	TRBJ2-1	CASSFQIRGEQFF	TGTGCCAGCAGCTTCCAGATCCGGGGCGAGCAGTTCTTC
TRBV7-2	few	TRBD1	TRBJ2-7	CASSLGQGTTYEQYF	TGTGCCAGCAGCCTCGGACAGGGGACTACCTACGAGCAGTACTTC
TRBV7-2	NA	TRBD1	TRBJ1-4	CASSFRGTREKLFF	TGTGCCAGCAGCTTCAGGGGGACGCGTGAAAAACTGTTTTTT
TRBV7-8	few	TRBD1	TRBJ1-2	CASSLTGQGGYGYTF	TGTGCCAGCAGCCTAACAGGACAGGGTGGCTATGGCTACACCTTC
TRBV20-1	NA	TRBD2	TRBJ2-5	CSAWTSGRSETQYF	TGCAGTGCTTGGACTAGCGGGAGGTCGGAGACCCAGTACTTC
TRBV12-5	NA	TRBD1	TRBJ1-2	CASGLAPGTVYGYTF	TGTGCTAGTGGTTTGGCCCCCGGGACAGTCTATGGCTACACCTTC
TRBV27	NA	NA	TRBJ1-1	CASRRSGGAEAFF	TGTGCCAGCAGGAGGTCGGGAGGGGCTGAAGCTTTCTTT
TRBV5-8	few	NA	TRBJ1-1	CASSQYRVMNTEAFF	TGTGCCAGCAGCCAATACAGGGTAATGAACACTGAAGCTTTCTTT
TRBV19	NA	TRBD2	TRBJ2-1	CASSIALAGVNEQFF	TGTGCCAGTAGTATCGCGCTAGCGGGAGTAAATGAGCAGTTCTTC
TRBV27	NA	TRBD1	TRBJ2-2	CASSKGAAGGSLAFQAGELFF	TGTGCCAGCAGCAAGGGGGCGGCAGGGGGCTCCTTAGCGTTTCAGGCCGGGGAGCTGTTTTTT
TRBV6-5	NA	NA	TRBJ1-3	CASSYDGQFGNTIYF	TGTGCCAGCAGTTACGACGGACAGTTCGGAAACACCATATATTTT
TRBV6-1	NA	NA	TRBJ1-6	CASRLDLDPSPLHF	TGTGCCAGCAGGCTGGACTTGGACCCTTCACCCCTCCACTTT
TRBV11-2	few	NA	TRBJ2-1	CASRLLILKEQFF	TGTGCCAGCAGGCTCCTAATCTTGAAGGAGCAGTTCTTC
TRBV2	NA	NA	TRBJ2-3	CASSPPFTDTQYF	TGTGCCAGCAGTCCCCCCTTCACAGATACGCAGTATTTT